What follows are 18 T cell receptor beta chains derived from one specimen sequenced in a study of T cell responses to AZD1222 COVID-19 vaccine. Repertoires were generated with immunoSEQ multiplex PCR, while TCRdb's copy carries only in-frame clones and drops some. The table has 90,000 to 120,000 clones, approximately 91% seen once. The sample in question was peripheral blood, obtained on day 0 of AZD1222 vaccination. These receptors all stem from an adult in good health.

The chain uses TRBV7-2 and TRBJ2-1, with 9 bases that match TRBD2. After removal of 8 bases from V and 1 base from J, the junction contained 12 bases not matched to a gene. From germline, CDR1 is SGHTA and CDR2 FQGNSA. This CDR3 has 17 residues. The CDR3 reads CASLSRWAGGSYNEQFF. The CDR3 nucleotides are TGTGCCAGCTTATCAAGGTGGGCGGGGGGGTCCTACAATGAGCAGTTCTTC.

The chain uses TRBV18 and TRBJ1-4; 7 nucleotides agree with TRBD1. Germline V gene data show CDR1 as KGHSH and CDR2 as LQKENI. V gave up 2 bases and J gave up 7 bases; unmatched junction bases: 7. This CDR3 region has 15 residues. The CDR3 DNA sequence: TGTGCCAGCTCACCAAGGGACAGCCCGAGTGAAAAACTGTTTTTT. Its translation: CASSPRDSPSEKLFF. The variable domain in full, with the rest retrieved from reference TRBV18 and TRBJ1-4, is NAGVMQNPRHLVRRRGQEARLRCSPMKGHSHVYWYRQLPEEGLKFMVYLQKENIIDESGMPKERFSAEFPKEGPSILRIQQVVRGDSAAYFCASSPRDSPSEKLFFGSGTQLSVL.

The V and J genes are TRBV18 and TRBJ1-1; 7 nucleotides line up with TRBD1. In germline, CDR1 is KGHSH, CDR2 LQKENI. The J segment lost 4 bases and the V segment lost 2 bases, leaving 7 bases of the junction unmatched. CDR3 size: 15 residues. CDR3 region: CASSPSIQGVTEAFF. Written as DNA, the CDR3 is TGTGCCAGCTCACCAAGTATCCAGGGGGTCACTGAAGCTTTCTTT.

This clone was observed once. V usage is TRBV6-5 and J usage is TRBJ1-1; the D gene is possibly TRBD1 (5 bases). The germline gives CDR1 MNHEY, CDR2 SVGAGI. The V end lost 5 bases, the J end lost 7 bases, and 11 bases lay between the germline ends. The CDR3 sequence is 12 residues long. The CDR3: CASSQGRNEAFF. CDR3 bases: TGTGCCAGCAGTCAGGGACGGAATGAAGCTTTCTTT.

The chain recombines TRBV18 with TRBJ2-7; perhaps TRBD2 as D (5 bases). The CDR3 consists of 16 residues. V gave up 2 bases and J gave up 3 bases, with 17 bases separating them. Germline V gene data show CDR1 as KGHSH and CDR2 as LQKENI. The CDR3 reads CASSPALEQRNYEQYF. CDR3 DNA sequence: TGTGCCAGCTCACCAGCCCTCGAGCAGCGGAACTACGAGCAGTACTTC.

The genes are TRBV19 and TRBJ1-5; 7 bases map to TRBD1. Germline CDR1 LNHDA, CDR2 SQIVND (reference sequence). The CDR3 loop spans 14 amino acids. The V and J ends lost 2 bases and 8 bases, in that order; junction bases with no gene match: 6. CDR3 residues: CASSILQGPEPQHF. CDR3 nucleotides: TGTGCCAGTAGTATATTACAGGGGCCGGAGCCCCAGCATTTT.

This chain connects TRBV30 to TRBJ2-7; the D call may be TRBD1 or TRBD2 (5 bases each). Germline loops: CDR1 GTSNPN, CDR2 SVGIG (reference sequence). Trimming took 3 bases from V and 4 from J, leaving 7 bases between them. CDR3 size: 11 residues. CDR3 amino acids: CAWRGTYEQYF. In DNA form, the CDR3 reads TGTGCCTGGAGAGGGACGTACGAGCAGTACTTC. The variable domain in full, completed from reference TRBV30 and TRBJ2-7, reads SQTIHQWPATLVQPVGSPLSLECTVEGTSNPNLYWYRQAAGRGLQLLFYSVGIGQISSEVPQNLSASRPQDRQFILSSKKLLLSDSGFYLCAWRGTYEQYFGPGTRLTVT.

The V call is TRBV12-3 or TRBV12-4, the J call TRBJ2-7; tentatively, D is TRBD1 (6 bases). The CDR3 sequence is 13 residues long. The V end lost 5 bases, the J end lost 7 bases, and 15 bases lay between the germline ends. The CDR3 region has the DNA TGTGCCAGCAGTGACAGGCCAAAGGAGGAGCAGTACTTC. Translated: CASSDRPKEEQYF.

This clone has only a few counts. This chain joins TRBV7-2 and TRBJ1-1, with TRBD1 as a possible D gene (6 bases). The V and J ends lost 4 bases and 1 base respectively, with 7 bases between them. The CDR3 covers 13 residues. CDR1 and CDR2 from the germline V gene are SGHTA and FQGNSA. The CDR3 sequence is CASSSQGNTEAFF. The CDR3 DNA reads as TGTGCCAGCAGCTCACAGGGGAACACTGAAGCTTTCTTT.

The genes are TRBV10-2 and TRBJ1-1, with 8 bases identical to TRBD1. V shed 4 bases, J shed 3 bases, and the junction held 7 bases outside the gene matches. Germline CDR1 is WSHSY and CDR2 is SAAADI. This CDR3 is built from 15 residues. This CDR3 reads CASSVWTGSHTEAFF. In DNA form, the CDR3 reads TGCGCCAGCAGTGTGTGGACAGGGTCACACACTGAAGCTTTCTTT.

The chain couples TRBV30 to TRBJ2-7; D ambiguous. Germline CDR1 is GTSNPN and CDR2 is SVGIG (reference sequence). This CDR3 region has 16 residues. V was shortened by 0 bases and J by 3 bases, with 18 bases between the two germline ends. The CDR3 DNA is TGTGCCTGGAGTGTGGGGTCCAACCGGCGTATCTACGAGCAGTACTTC. This translates into CAWSVGSNRRIYEQYF.

The rearrangement links TRBV11-2 to TRBJ2-1, with 7 bases that match TRBD2. This CDR3 has 12 residues. J gave up 7 bases and V 5 bases, and 2 bases lay outside the gene matches. The germline gives CDR1 SGHAT, CDR2 FQNNGV. The DNA of the CDR3 is TGTGCCAGCAGCACACTAGCGAATGAGCAGTTCTTC. Translating gives CASSTLANEQFF.

This chain links TRBV2 with TRBJ2-3; D may be TRBD2 (7 bases). Deletions cut 7 bases from V and 6 bases from J, with 26 bases between. Germline V gene lookup returns CDR1 SNHLY and CDR2 FYNNEI. The CDR3 has 17 residues. The CDR3 sequence is CASMGGLHGRVFDTQYF. The CDR3 region has the DNA TGTGCCAGCATGGGGGGCCTTCATGGGAGGGTTTTCGATACGCAGTATTTT.

This clone has only one observation. The chain combines TRBV18 with TRBJ1-3; no clear D. V dropped 6 bases and J dropped 1 base, with 10 bases sitting between them. The CDR3 totals 14 residues. The germline V gene encodes CDR1 KGHSH and CDR2 LQKENI. As DNA, the CDR3 is TGTGCCAGCTCGGCCGGAGGATCTGGAAACACCATATATTTT. Translated: CASSAGGSGNTIYF.

The chain carries TRBV3-1 (or the pseudogene TRBV3-2) and TRBJ2-5, with D hard to call. Trimming left V 0 bases short and J 5 bases short, with 4 bases between. The CDR3 sequence is 12 residues long. Germline V gene data show CDR1 as LGHDT and CDR2 as YNNKEL (reference sequence). Here the CDR3 DNA reads TGTGCCAGCAGCCAAGAAGCGGAGACCCAGTACTTC. Its translation is CASSQEAETQYF.

V gene TRBV5-1 combines with J gene TRBJ2-7; no clear D gene. CDR3 length: 14 amino acids. Per germline, CDR1 SGHRS and CDR2 YFSETQ. V was cut by 1 base and J by 3 bases, with 11 bases left in between. The DNA of the CDR3 is TGCGCCAGCAGCTTGACAGTGGGGATCTACGAGCAGTACTTC. Its protein product is CASSLTVGIYEQYF.

This chain uses TRBV29-1 with TRBJ2-7; a possible D gene is TRBD1 (5 bases). V lost 5 bases and J lost 3, with 11 bases in between. Germline CDR1 reads SQVTM; CDR2 reads ANQGSEA. The CDR3 runs to 12 residues. The CDR3 region has the DNA TGCAGCGTTCTGGACACCATCTACGAGCAGTACTTC. It translates to CSVLDTIYEQYF.

Details on this clone: This sample includes further DNA sequences coding for the same CDR3. The chain recombines TRBV12-3 or TRBV12-4 with TRBJ1-1; TRBD1 is a possible D gene (5 bases). V shed 0 bases and J shed 3 bases, with 5 bases lying between them. The CDR3 is 13 residues long. CDR3: CASSLARDTEAFF. For the CDR3, the DNA is TGTGCCAGCAGTTTAGCCAGGGACACTGAAGCTTTCTTT.